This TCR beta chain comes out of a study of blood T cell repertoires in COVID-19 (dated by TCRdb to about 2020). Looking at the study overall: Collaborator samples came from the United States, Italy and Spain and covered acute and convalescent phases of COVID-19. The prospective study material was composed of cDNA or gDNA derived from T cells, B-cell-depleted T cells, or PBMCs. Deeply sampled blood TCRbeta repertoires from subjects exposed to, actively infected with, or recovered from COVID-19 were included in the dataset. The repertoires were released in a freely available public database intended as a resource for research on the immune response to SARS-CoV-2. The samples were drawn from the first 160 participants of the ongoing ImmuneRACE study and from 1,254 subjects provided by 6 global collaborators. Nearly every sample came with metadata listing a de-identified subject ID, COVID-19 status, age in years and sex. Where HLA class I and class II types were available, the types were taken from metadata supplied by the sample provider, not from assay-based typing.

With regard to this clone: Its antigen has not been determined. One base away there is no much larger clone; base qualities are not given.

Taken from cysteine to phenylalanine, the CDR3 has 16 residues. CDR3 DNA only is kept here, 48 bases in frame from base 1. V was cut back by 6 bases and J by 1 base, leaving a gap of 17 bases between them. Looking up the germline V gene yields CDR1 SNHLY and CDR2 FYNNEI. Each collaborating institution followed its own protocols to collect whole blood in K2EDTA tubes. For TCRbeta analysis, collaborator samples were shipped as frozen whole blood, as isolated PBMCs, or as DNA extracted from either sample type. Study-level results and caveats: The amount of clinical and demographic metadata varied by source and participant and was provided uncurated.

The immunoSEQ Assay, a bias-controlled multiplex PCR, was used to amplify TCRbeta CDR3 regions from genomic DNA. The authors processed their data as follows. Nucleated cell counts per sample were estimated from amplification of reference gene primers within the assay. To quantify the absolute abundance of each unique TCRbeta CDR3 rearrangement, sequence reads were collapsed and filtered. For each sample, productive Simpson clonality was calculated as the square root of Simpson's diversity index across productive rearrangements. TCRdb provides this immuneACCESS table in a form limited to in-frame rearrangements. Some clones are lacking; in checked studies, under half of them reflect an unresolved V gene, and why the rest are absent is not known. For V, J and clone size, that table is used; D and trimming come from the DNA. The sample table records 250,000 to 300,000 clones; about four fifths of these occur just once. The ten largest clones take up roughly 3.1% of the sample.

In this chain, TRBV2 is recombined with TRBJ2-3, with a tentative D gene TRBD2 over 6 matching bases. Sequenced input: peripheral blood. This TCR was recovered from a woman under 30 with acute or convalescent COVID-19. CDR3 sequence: CASRPSASDRTDTQYF. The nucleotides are TGTGCCAGCAGACCAAGCGCTAGCGATCGCACAGATACGCAGTATTTT.